This TCR beta chain was recorded in a study of PD-1 blockade in classical Hodgkin lymphoma. Germline loops: CDR1 GTSNPN, CDR2 SVGIG (reference sequence). The CDR3 totals 14 residues. Trimming removed 2 bases from V and 4 bases from J; junction bases left unmatched: 6. Data came from immunoSEQ multiplex PCR; TCRdb stores just in-frame clones and leaves some out. The repertoire consists of fewer than 100,000 clones, with 85% to 95% occurring once and the leading ten covering 2%. Time point of the sample: cycle 4 day 1 (C4D1), after 5 to 7 weeks of nivolumab. Every patient was affected by relapse after autologous stem cell transplantation, while exposure to brentuximab vedotin was not uniform.

This clonotype was sampled from a human donor with classical Hodgkin lymphoma. The sample consisted of peripheral blood mononuclear cells (PBMCs), taken before the fourth cycle of nivolumab. The chain joins TRBV30 to TRBJ1-1, with 8 bases aligning to TRBD1. The CDR3 reads CAWSYRGGSTEAFF. The CDR3 DNA is TGTGCCTGGAGTTACAGGGGGGGATCCACTGAAGCTTTCTTT.